This TCR beta chain was sequenced for a study of blood T cell repertoires in COVID-19. V was pared by 0 bases and J by 6 bases, with 6 bases of the junction left unmatched. The CDR3 contains 15 residues. Germline CDR1 reads SGHDN; CDR2 reads FVKESK. Data came from immunoSEQ multiplex PCR; TCRdb stores just in-frame clones and leaves some out. The table lists 200,000 to 300,000 clones, about 87% of them singletons. The J gene is TRBJ2-5, the V gene TRBV14, with 8 bases aligning to TRBD1. This TCR derives from a woman aged 40 to 50 with acute or convalescent COVID-19. The sample consisted of peripheral blood. The CDR3 is CASSQDRQGAKTQYF. For the CDR3, the DNA is TGTGCCAGCAGCCAAGATCGGCAGGGGGCGAAGACCCAGTACTTC.